The clone carrying this T cell receptor (beta chain) has only one observation. Its antigen is currently unknown. Collection occurred without any documented infections or immune events in donors. TCRdb's table, derived via immunoSEQ multiplex PCR, lists solely in-frame clones and lacks some. The table records 70,000 to 100,000 clones, 88% of them present only once. The record originates from a study of identifying expanded T cells in peripheral blood. Study findings and constraints: Technical replicates showed approximately 1.2 changed clones; two weeks about 16; four weeks 19. Clone count variance between roughly 2-week samples rose with total template count.

V was shortened by 5 bases and J by 4 bases, with 12 bases between the two germline ends. The CDR3 contains 14 residues. Germline lookup yields CDR1 SQVTM and CDR2 ANQGSEA. The origin of this receptor is a person aged 18-70 years in good health. The chain has TRBV29-1 and TRBJ1-6; no reliable D call. The specimen was blood. The CDR3, as DNA: TGCAGCGTTCGGGAGACTTTTTATAATTCACCCCTCCACTTT. Translation: CSVRETFYNSPLHF.